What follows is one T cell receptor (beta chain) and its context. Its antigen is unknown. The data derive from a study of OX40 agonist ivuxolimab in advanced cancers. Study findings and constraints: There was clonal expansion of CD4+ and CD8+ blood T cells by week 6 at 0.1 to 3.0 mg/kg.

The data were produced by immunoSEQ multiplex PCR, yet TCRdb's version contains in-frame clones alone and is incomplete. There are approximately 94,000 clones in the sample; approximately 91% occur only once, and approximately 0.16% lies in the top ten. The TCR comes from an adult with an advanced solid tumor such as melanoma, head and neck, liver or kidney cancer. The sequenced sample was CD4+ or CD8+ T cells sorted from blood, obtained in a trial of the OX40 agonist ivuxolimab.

The CDR3 sequence is CSVERWDEQFF. The CDR3 DNA follows: TGCAGCGTTGAAAGGTGGGATGAGCAGTTCTTC. The chain carries TRBV29-1 and TRBJ2-1; D gene uncertain. Germline CDR1 and CDR2: SQVTM and ANQGSEA. The CDR3 contains 11 residues. Trimming pared 2 bases from V and 8 bases from J, leaving 7 bases between.